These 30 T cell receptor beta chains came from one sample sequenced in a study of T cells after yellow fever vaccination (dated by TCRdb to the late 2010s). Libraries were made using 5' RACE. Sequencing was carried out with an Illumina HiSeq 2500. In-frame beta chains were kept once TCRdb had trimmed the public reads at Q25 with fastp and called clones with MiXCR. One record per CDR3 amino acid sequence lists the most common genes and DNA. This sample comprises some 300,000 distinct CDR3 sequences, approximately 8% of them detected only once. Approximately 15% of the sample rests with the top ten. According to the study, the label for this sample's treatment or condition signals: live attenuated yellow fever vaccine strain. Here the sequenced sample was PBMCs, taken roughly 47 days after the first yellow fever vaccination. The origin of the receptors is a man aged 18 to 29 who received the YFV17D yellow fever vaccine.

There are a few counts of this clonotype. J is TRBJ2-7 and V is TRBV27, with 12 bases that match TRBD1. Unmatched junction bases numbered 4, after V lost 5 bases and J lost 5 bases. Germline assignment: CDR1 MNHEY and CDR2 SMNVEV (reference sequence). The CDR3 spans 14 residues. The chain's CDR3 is CASSPGTGGNEQYF. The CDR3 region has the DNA TGTGCCAGCAGTCCCGGGACAGGGGGCAACGAGCAGTACTTC.

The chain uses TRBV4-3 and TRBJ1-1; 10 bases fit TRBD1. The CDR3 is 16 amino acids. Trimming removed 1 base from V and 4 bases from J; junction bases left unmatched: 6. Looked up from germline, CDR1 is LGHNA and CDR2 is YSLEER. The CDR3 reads CASSQVGGTGATEAFF. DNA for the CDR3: TGCGCCAGCAGCCAAGTGGGCGGGACAGGGGCCACTGAAGCTTTCTTT.

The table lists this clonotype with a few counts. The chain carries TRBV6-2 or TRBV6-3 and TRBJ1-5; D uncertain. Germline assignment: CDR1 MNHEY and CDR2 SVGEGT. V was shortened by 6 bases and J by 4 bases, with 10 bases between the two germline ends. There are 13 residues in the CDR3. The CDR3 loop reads CASSLPPNQPQHF. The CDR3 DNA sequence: TGTGCCAGCAGCCTCCCCCCAAATCAGCCCCAGCATTTT.

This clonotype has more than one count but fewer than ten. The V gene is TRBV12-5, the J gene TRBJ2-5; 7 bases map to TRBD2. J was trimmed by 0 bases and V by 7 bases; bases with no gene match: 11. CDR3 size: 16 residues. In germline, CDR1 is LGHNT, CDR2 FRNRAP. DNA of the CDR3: TGTGCTAGTGCCCCCGGGGGAGCGGGGAACCAAGAGACCCAGTACTTC. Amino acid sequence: CASAPGGAGNQETQYF.

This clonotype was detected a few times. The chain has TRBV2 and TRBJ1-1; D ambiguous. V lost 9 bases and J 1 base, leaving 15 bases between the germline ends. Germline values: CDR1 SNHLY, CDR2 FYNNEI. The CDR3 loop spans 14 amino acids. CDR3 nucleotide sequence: TGTGCCAGACAGAGGTTCTTCCCGAACACTGAAGCTTTCTTT. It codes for CARQRFFPNTEAFF.

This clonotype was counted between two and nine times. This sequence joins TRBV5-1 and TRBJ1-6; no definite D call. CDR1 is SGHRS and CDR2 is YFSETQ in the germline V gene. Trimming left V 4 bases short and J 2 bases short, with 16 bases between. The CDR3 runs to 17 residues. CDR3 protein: CASSNREELTYNSPLHF. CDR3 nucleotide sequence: TGCGCCAGCAGCAACCGTGAGGAATTGACCTATAATTCACCCCTCCACTTT.

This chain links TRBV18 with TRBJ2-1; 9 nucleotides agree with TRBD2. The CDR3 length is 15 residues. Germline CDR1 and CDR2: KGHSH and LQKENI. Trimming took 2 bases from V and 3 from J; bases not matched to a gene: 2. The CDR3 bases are TGTGCCAGCTCACCAATGACTAGCGGCTACAATGAGCAGTTCTTC. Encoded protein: CASSPMTSGYNEQFF. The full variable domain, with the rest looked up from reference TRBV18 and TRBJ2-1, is NAGVMQNPRHLVRRRGQEARLRCSPMKGHSHVYWYRQLPEEGLKFMVYLQKENIIDESGMPKERFSAEFPKEGPSILRIQQVVRGDSAAYFCASSPMTSGYNEQFFGPGTRLTVL.

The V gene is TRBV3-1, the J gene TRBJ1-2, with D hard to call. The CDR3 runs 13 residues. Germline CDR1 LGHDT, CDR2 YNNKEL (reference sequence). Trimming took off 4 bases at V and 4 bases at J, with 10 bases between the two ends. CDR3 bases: TGTGCCAGCAGCCTCCAGCCCTTCTATGGCTACACCTTC. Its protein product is CASSLQPFYGYTF.

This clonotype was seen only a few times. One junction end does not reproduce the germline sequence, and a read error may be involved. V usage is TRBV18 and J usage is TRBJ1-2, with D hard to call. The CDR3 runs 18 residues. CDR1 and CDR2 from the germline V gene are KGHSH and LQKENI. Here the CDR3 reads CASPPFIPEKEQGYGYTF. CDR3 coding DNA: TGTGCCAGCCCACCATTTATTCCGGAGAAAGAGCAAGGCTATGGCTACACCTTC.

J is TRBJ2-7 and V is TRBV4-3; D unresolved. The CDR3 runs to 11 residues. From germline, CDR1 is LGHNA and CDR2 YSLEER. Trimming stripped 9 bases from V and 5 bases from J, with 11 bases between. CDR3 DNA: TGCGCCAGAGGGCGGTTCCACGAGCAGTACTTC. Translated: CARGRFHEQYF.

The DNA of the CDR3 is TGTGCCAGCAGGTTCGCCCGGCAGTACAATGAGCAGTTCTTC. Protein sequence: CASRFARQYNEQFF. V gene TRBV12-3 or TRBV12-4 combines with J gene TRBJ2-1; D ambiguous. V was pared by 6 bases and J by 4 bases, with 13 bases between. The CDR3 is 14 amino acids.

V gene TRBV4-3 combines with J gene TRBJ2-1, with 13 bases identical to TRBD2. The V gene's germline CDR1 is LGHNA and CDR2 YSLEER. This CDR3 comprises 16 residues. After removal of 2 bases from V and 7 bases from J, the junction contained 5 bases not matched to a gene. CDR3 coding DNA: TGCGCCAGCAGCCAATTCCTGACTAGCGGGGGGAATGAGCAGTTCTTC. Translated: CASSQFLTSGGNEQFF.

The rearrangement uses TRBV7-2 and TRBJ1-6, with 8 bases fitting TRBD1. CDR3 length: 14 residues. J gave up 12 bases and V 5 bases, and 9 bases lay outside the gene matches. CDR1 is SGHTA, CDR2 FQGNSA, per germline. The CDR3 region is CASSLVGTGLPLHF. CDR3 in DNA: TGTGCCAGCAGCCTGGTTGGGACAGGACTACCCCTCCACTTT.

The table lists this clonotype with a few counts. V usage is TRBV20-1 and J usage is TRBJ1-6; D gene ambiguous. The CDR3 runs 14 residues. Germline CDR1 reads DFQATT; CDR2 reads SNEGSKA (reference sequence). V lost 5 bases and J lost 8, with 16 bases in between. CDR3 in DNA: TGCAGTGCTCTTACAGTACAGACTTATTCACCCCTCCACTTT. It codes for CSALTVQTYSPLHF.

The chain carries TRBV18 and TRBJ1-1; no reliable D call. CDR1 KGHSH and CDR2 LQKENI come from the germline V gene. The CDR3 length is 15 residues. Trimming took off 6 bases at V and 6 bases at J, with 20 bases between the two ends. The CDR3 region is CASSLGSGVSAEAFF. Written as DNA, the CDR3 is TGTGCCAGCTCCCTTGGGTCCGGGGTGAGCGCTGAAGCTTTCTTT. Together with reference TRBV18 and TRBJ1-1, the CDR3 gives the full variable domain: NAGVMQNPRHLVRRRGQEARLRCSPMKGHSHVYWYRQLPEEGLKFMVYLQKENIIDESGMPKERFSAEFPKEGPSILRIQQVVRGDSAAYFCASSLGSGVSAEAFFGQGTRLTVV.

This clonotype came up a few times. This chain's CDR3 is CASMRTPAGAYEQYF. The CDR3 DNA reads TGTGCCAGCATGCGGACTCCAGCGGGGGCCTACGAGCAGTACTTC. The V call is TRBV7-2, the J call TRBJ2-7, with 8 bases that match TRBD2. The CDR3 sequence is 15 residues long. With 7 bases clipped from V and 2 bases from J, the junction kept 10 bases outside the gene matches. Germline assignment: CDR1 SGHTA and CDR2 FQGNSA.

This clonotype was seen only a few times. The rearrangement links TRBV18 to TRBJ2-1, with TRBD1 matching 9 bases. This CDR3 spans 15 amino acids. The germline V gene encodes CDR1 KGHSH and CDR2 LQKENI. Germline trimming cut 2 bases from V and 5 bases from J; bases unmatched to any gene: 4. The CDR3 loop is CASSPSGQGNNEQFF. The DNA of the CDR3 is TGTGCCAGCTCACCATCCGGACAGGGGAACAATGAGCAGTTCTTC.

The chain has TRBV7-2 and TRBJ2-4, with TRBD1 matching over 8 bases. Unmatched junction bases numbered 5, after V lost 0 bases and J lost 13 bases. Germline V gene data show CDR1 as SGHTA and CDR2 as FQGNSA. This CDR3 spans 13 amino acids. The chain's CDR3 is CASSLADRVRQYF. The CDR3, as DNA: TGTGCCAGCAGCTTAGCGGACAGGGTCCGACAGTACTTC. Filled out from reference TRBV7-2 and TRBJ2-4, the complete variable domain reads GAGVSQSPSNKVTEKGKDVELRCDPISGHTALYWYRQSLGQGLEFLIYFQGNSAPDKSGLPSDRFSAERTGGSVSTLTIQRTQQEDSAVYLCASSLADRVRQYFGAGTRLSVL.

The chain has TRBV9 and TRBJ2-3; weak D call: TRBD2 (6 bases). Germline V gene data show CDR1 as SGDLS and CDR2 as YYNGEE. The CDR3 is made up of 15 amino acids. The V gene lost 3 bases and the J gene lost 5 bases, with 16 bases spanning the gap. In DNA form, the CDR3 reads TGTGCCAGCAGCGCAAAAAGTGGGACTCAAGATACGCAGTATTTT. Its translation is CASSAKSGTQDTQYF.

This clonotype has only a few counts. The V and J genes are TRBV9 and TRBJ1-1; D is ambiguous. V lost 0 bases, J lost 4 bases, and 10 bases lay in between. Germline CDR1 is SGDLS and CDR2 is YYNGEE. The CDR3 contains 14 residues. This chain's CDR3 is CASSVVGSVTEAFF. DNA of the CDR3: TGTGCCAGCAGCGTAGTAGGGTCGGTCACTGAAGCTTTCTTT.

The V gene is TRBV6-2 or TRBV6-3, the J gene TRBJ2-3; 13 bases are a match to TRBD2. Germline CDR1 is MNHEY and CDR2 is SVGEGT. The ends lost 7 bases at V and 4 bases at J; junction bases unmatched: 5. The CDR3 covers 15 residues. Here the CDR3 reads CASTAGTSGADTQYF. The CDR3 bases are TGTGCCAGCACCGCCGGGACTAGCGGGGCAGATACGCAGTATTTT.

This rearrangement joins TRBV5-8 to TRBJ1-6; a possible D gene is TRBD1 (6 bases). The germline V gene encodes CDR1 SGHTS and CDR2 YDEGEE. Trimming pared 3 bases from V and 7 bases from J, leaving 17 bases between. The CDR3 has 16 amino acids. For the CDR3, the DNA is TGTGCCAGCAGCTCACGGACAGTCGGGACAAATTCACCCCTCCACTTT. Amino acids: CASSSRTVGTNSPLHF.

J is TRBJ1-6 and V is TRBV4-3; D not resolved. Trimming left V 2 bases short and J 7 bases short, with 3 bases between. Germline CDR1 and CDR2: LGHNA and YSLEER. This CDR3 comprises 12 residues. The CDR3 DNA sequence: TGCGCCAGCAGCCAACAAAATTCACCCCTCCACTTT. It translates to CASSQQNSPLHF.

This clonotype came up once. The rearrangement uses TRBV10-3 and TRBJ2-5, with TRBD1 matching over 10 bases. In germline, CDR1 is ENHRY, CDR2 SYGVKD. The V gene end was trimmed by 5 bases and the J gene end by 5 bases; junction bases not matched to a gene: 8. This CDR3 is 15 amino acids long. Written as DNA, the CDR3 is TGTGCCATCAGTCGCCGGGACAGGGGCTATGAGACCCAGTACTTC. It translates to CAISRRDRGYETQYF.

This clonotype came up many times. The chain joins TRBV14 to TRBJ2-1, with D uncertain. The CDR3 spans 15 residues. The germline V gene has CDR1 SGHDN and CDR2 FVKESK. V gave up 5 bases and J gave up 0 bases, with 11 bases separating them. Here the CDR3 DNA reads TGTGCCAGCAGCGTCGGAAGGAGCTCCTACAATGAGCAGTTCTTC. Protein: CASSVGRSSYNEQFF.

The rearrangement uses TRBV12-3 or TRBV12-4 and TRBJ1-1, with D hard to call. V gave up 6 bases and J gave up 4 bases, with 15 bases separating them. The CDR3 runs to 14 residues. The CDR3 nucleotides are TGTGCCAGCAGGCCCGCGCCGGGTGGCACTGAAGCTTTCTTT. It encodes CASRPAPGGTEAFF.

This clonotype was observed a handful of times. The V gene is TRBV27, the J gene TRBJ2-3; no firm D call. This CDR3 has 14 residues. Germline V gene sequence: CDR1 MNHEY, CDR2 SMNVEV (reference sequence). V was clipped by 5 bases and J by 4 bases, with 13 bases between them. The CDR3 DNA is TGTGCCAGCAGTCTGGCCCTACTTGCAGATACGCAGTATTTT. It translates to CASSLALLADTQYF.

The CDR3 sequence is CASSRTGGVGRAFF. Here the CDR3 DNA reads TGTGCCAGCAGCCGGACAGGGGGGGTAGGACGGGCTTTCTTT. The gene calls are TRBV5-6 and TRBJ1-1; TRBD1 matches 10 bases. Trimming at V came to 4 bases and at J to 11 bases, leaving 11 bases not matched to a gene. The CDR3 extends over 14 amino acids. Germline V gene lookup returns CDR1 SGHDT and CDR2 YYEEEE.

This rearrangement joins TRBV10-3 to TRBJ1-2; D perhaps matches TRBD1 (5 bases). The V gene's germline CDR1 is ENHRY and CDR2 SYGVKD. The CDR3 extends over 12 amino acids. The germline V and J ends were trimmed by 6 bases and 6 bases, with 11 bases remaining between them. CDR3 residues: CAIRRPGDGYTF. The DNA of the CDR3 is TGTGCCATCAGACGACCGGGGGATGGCTACACCTTC.

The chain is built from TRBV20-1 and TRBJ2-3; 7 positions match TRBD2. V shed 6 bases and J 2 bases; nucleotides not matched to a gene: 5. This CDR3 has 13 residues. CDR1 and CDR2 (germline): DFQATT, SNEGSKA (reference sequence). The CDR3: CSAFGTNTDTQYF. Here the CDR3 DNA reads TGCAGTGCCTTCGGGACTAACACAGATACGCAGTATTTT.